The 16 T cell receptor beta chains below all came from one sample that was sequenced in a study of identical twins. TCRdb passed the 5' RACE reads through MiXCR, listing each CDR3 protein once. The sample yields approximately 700,000 distinct CDR3 sequences, around a sixth seen once. A further study also used this sample, focusing on T cells expressing NK-cell markers.

Sequencing input: PBMCs. The receptors derive from a woman younger than 35 in good health.

This CDR3 is CASAGVGAANWTQYF. The CDR3 coding sequence is TGTGCCTCTGCGGGCGTGGGGGCTGCGAATTGGACCCAGTACTTC. This chain joins TRBV10-3 and TRBJ2-5; weak D call: TRBD1 (6 bases). Trimming took 11 bases from V and 7 from J, leaving 26 bases between them. The CDR3 extends over 15 amino acids. Germline V gene lookup returns CDR1 ENHRY and CDR2 SYGVKD.

The V gene is TRBV6-5, the J gene TRBJ2-7, with D possibly being TRBD1 or TRBD2 (5 bases each). This CDR3 region has 15 residues. Trimming stripped 0 bases from V and 3 bases from J, with 12 bases between. Germline CDR1 reads MNHEY; CDR2 reads SVGAGI. CDR3 region: CASSYSKFGGYEQYF. For the CDR3, the DNA is TGTGCCAGCAGTTACTCGAAGTTTGGGGGCTACGAGCAGTACTTC.

This clonotype was counted between two and nine times. The chain couples TRBV4-3 to TRBJ2-7, with D possibly TRBD1 on 6 matching bases. The germline gives CDR1 LGHNA, CDR2 YSLEER. CDR3 length equals 14 residues. Trimming removed 4 bases from V and 3 bases from J, with 13 bases in between. CDR3 loop: CASSRYRADYEQYF. The CDR3 DNA sequence: TGCGCCAGCAGCCGTTACAGGGCGGACTACGAGCAGTACTTC.

This clonotype was observed a handful of times. The chain uses TRBV6-2 or TRBV6-3 and TRBJ1-1, with a tentative D call TRBD1 (6 bases). The CDR3 runs to 14 residues. V was trimmed by 7 bases and J by 4 bases, leaving 16 bases between them. The germline gives CDR1 MNHEY, CDR2 SVGEGT. CDR3 protein: CASTQSGVSTEAFF. The DNA for the CDR3 is TGTGCCAGCACACAATCAGGGGTTTCCACTGAAGCTTTCTTT.

At least ten counts were recorded for this clonotype. The rearrangement links TRBV6-1 to TRBJ1-1, with unresolved D. This CDR3 spans 10 amino acids. V lost 6 bases, J lost 8 bases, and 7 bases lay in between. The V gene's germline CDR1 is MNHNS and CDR2 SASEGT. The CDR3: CASRGYEAFF. In DNA form, the CDR3 reads TGTGCCAGCAGGGGATACGAAGCTTTCTTT.

The chain has TRBV15 and TRBJ2-5; 10 nucleotides align to TRBD2. The germline V gene has CDR1 LNHNV and CDR2 YYDKDF (reference sequence). CDR3 length equals 15 residues. J lost 2 bases, V lost 6 bases, and 6 bases had no gene match. This chain's CDR3 is CATSSLAGGQETQYF. DNA for the CDR3: TGTGCCACCAGTTCCTTAGCGGGGGGACAAGAGACCCAGTACTTC.

The rearrangement links TRBV7-2 to TRBJ2-3; 12 bases match TRBD1. V lost 4 bases to trimming and J lost 3 bases; unmatched junction nucleotides: 5. Germline V gives CDR1 SGHTA, CDR2 FQGNSA. This CDR3 contains 16 residues. The CDR3 sequence is CASSSGTGGSTDTQYF. The CDR3 DNA reads TGTGCCAGCAGCTCGGGGACAGGGGGCTCAACAGATACGCAGTATTTT.

A few counts support this clonotype. This chain links TRBV5-1 with TRBJ2-3; D is uncertain. Germline CDR1 is SGHRS and CDR2 is YFSETQ. V dropped 3 bases and J dropped 6 bases, with 14 bases sitting between them. The CDR3 has 14 residues. The chain's CDR3 is CASSSPSLSDTQYF. CDR3 nucleotides: TGCGCCAGCAGCTCCCCCTCCCTTTCCGATACGCAGTATTTT.

This sequence joins TRBV12-3 or TRBV12-4 and TRBJ2-1; weak D call: TRBD1 (6 bases). The V end lost 3 bases, the J end lost 13 bases, and 13 bases lay between the germline ends. The CDR3 length is 12 residues. This chain's CDR3 is CASSLVGAFQFF. The DNA for the CDR3 is TGTGCCAGCAGTTTGGTGGGGGCTTTTCAGTTCTTC.

The chain has TRBV3-1 and TRBJ2-7; TRBD1 or TRBD2 may be the D gene (5 bases each). Looked up from germline, CDR1 is LGHDT and CDR2 is YNNKEL (reference sequence). The CDR3 has 16 amino acids. Trimming removed 1 base at V and 5 bases at J, with 18 bases between. CDR3 sequence (DNA): TGTGCCAGCAGCCAAGGCCCCGGGACGGCCGACCACGAGCAGTACTTC. Translating it yields CASSQGPGTADHEQYF.

The chain recombines TRBV3-1 with TRBJ1-1; D gene uncertain. V lost 0 bases and J 0 bases, leaving 17 bases between the germline ends. This CDR3 has 18 amino acids. Germline loops: CDR1 LGHDT, CDR2 YNNKEL (reference sequence). CDR3 region: CASSQDYRGIPLNTEAFF. CDR3 coding DNA: TGTGCCAGCAGCCAAGATTATCGAGGGATACCTTTGAACACTGAAGCTTTCTTT.

J is TRBJ2-1 and V is TRBV7-9, with D possibly TRBD2 on 5 matching bases. The germline CDR1 and CDR2 sequences are SEHNR and FQNEAQ (reference sequence). The CDR3 sequence is 13 residues long. V was clipped by 7 bases and J by 6 bases, with 13 bases between them. As DNA, the CDR3 is TGTGCCAGCAACGTACGCGGGTCCAATGAGCAGTTCTTC. Its protein is CASNVRGSNEQFF.

The rearrangement links TRBV10-3 to TRBJ2-7; D tentatively fits TRBD1 or TRBD2 (5 bases each). Germline V lookup: CDR1 ENHRY, CDR2 SYGVKD. This CDR3 comprises 16 residues. V gave up 2 bases and J gave up 2 bases, with 16 bases separating them. CDR3: CAISEPTGTTTYEQYF. CDR3 nucleotide sequence: TGTGCCATCAGTGAGCCGACCGGGACCACAACCTACGAGCAGTACTTC.

The rearrangement joins TRBV7-2 to TRBJ2-3; 9 bases align to TRBD2. This CDR3 spans 15 amino acids. Germline CDR1 and CDR2: SGHTA and FQGNSA. The ends lost 1 base at V and 6 bases at J; junction bases unmatched: 5. The CDR3 sequence: CASSLGLAERDTQYF. Written as DNA, the CDR3 is TGTGCCAGCAGCTTAGGACTAGCGGAGCGGGATACGCAGTATTTT.

This clonotype was observed a few times. The chain recombines TRBV6-5 with TRBJ2-7; the D gene could be TRBD1 or TRBD2 (6 bases each). The CDR3 spans 14 residues. V was trimmed by 0 bases and J by 5 bases, leaving 11 bases between them. CDR1 is MNHEY and CDR2 is SVGAGI in the germline V gene. The CDR3 region has the DNA TGTGCCAGCAGTTACTCGAGGGGGGCGGACGAGCAGTACTTC. Protein: CASSYSRGADEQYF.

This clonotype was found a few times. One end of the junction is discordant with germline, which a read error may explain. This rearrangement joins TRBV7-8 to TRBJ2-7; 9 nucleotides agree with TRBD1. The CDR3 sequence is 15 residues long. The V gene's germline CDR1 is SGHVS and CDR2 FQNEAQ. The CDR3, as DNA: TGTGCCAGCAGCATACTCGCGGGACAGGGATACGGGCAGTACTTC. As protein: CASSILAGQGYGQYF.